This is a list of T cell receptor beta chains from one sample in a study of human T cells and chemical hapten exposure. TCRdb passed the RACE reads through MiXCR, listing each CDR3 protein once. This table holds about 30,000 distinct CDR3 sequences, 4.5% to 5.5% found once. The sequenced material came from whole blood. The receptor source for this set is a human donor in good health. Some clones in this sample may be carry-over from other donors' samples. CDR3s include the opening cysteine and the closing phenylalanine or tryptophan. A D gene is named only where the DNA matches it firmly. The listing skips clone size in some rows; elsewhere it reads once, few, many or a size class.

size,J,D,V,CDR3,DNA
many,TRBJ2-3,-,TRBV7-8,CASWASTDTQYF,TGTGCCAGCTGGGCAAGCACAGATACGCAGTATTTT
many,TRBJ1-3,-,TRBV3-1,CASRQGQLISGNTIYF,TGTGCCAGCAGGCAGGGGCAGTTGATCTCTGGAAACACCATATATTTT
many,TRBJ2-5,TRBD1,TRBV2,CASNTGGTGVGETQYF,TGTGCCAGCAATACTGGCGGGACAGGGGTCGGGGAGACCCAGTACTTC
many,TRBJ2-1,-,TRBV19,CASSMYFGGAHNEQFF,TGTGCCAGTAGTATGTATTTTGGGGGGGCCCACAATGAGCAGTTCTTC
many,TRBJ2-7,TRBD1,TRBV5-4,CASSLGGGDPYEQYF,TGTGCCAGCAGCTTGGGAGGGGGCGATCCCTACGAGCAGTACTTC
many,TRBJ2-7,-,TRBV6-5,CASSRSEGSFYEQYF,TGTGCCAGCAGTCGAAGCGAAGGGTCCTTCTACGAGCAGTACTTC
-,TRBJ2-2,-,TRBV20-1,CSAPGDTGELFF,TGCAGTGCTCCAGGGGACACCGGGGAGCTGTTTTTT
-,TRBJ1-6,-,TRBV7-2,CASSSRNQVSPLHF,TGTGCCAGCAGCTCCAGGAACCAGGTTTCACCCCTCCACTTT
many,TRBJ2-1,TRBD2,TRBV25-1,CASSTSGSISNEQFF,TGTGCCAGCAGCACTAGCGGGAGTATAAGTAATGAGCAGTTCTTC
many,TRBJ2-3,-,TRBV29-1,CSVEVPSSPTTDTQYF,TGCAGCGTTGAAGTCCCCTCTTCGCCGACCACAGATACGCAGTATTTT
many,TRBJ2-7,TRBD2,TRBV4-1,CASSIAGAYEQYF,TGCGCCAGCAGCATAGCGGGAGCCTACGAGCAGTACTTC